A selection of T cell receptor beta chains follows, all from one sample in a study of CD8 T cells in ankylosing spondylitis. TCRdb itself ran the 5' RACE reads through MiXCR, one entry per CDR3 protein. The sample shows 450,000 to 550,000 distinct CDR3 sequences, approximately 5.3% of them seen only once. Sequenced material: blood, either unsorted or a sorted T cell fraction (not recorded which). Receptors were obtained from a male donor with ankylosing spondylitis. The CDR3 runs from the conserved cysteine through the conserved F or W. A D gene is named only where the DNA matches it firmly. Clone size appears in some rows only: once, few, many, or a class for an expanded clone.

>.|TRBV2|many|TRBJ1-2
CASSEQGLGYTF
TGTGCCAGCAGTGAACAGGGGCTTGGCTACACCTTC
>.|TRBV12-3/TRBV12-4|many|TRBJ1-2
CASSFPRRGYTF
TGTGCCAGCAGTTTCCCCCGGCGGGGCTACACCTTC
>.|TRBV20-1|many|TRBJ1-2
CSARRTAGYTF
TGCAGTGCTCGCCGGACTGCTGGCTACACCTTC
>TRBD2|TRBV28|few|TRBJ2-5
CASSPPGTTQETQYF
TGTGCCAGCAGTCCACCGGGGACTACACAAGAGACCCAGTACTTC
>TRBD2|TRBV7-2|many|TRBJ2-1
CASSKGLAGVFEQFF
TGTGCCAGCAGCAAGGGACTAGCGGGAGTTTTTGAGCAGTTCTTC
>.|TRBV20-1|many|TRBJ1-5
CSARAGGINQPQHF
TGCAGTGCTAGAGCGGGGGGGATCAATCAGCCCCAGCATTTT
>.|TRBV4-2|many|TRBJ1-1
CASSQDSGSGTEAFF
TGTGCCAGCAGCCAAGATTCAGGGAGTGGGACTGAAGCTTTCTTT
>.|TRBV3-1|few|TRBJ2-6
CASRRFSGANVLTF
TGTGCCAGCAGGAGGTTCTCTGGGGCCAACGTCCTGACTTTC
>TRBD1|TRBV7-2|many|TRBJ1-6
CASSPRQGNNSPLHF
TGTGCCAGCAGCCCCCGACAGGGAAATAATTCACCCCTCCACTTT
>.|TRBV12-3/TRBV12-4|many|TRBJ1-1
CASRSGTHNTEAFF
TGTGCCAGCAGATCTGGCACCCACAACACTGAAGCTTTCTTT
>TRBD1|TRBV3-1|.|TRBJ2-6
CASTHRQGARPGANVLTF
TGTGCCAGCACCCACCGACAGGGGGCAAGACCTGGGGCCAACGTCCTGACTTTC
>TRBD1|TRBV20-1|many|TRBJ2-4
CSAEIGDRGRFENIQYF
TGCAGCGCGGAAATCGGAGACAGGGGGCGTTTTGAAAACATTCAGTACTTC
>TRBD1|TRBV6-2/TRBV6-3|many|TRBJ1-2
CASSFLRDRVLNYGYTF
TGTGCCAGCAGCTTCCTCCGGGACAGGGTTTTGAACTATGGCTACACCTTC
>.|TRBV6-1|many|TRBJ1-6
CASSRDRLNSPLHF
TGTGCCAGCAGTCGGGACCGTCTCAATTCACCCCTCCACTTT
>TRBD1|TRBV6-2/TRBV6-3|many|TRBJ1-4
CASRTGGDSEKLFF
TGTGCCAGCAGGACAGGGGGCGATTCTGAAAAACTGTTTTTT
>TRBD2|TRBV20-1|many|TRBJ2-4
CSALTTREGGNIQYF
TGCAGTGCTTTAACAACCCGGGAGGGTGGAAACATTCAGTACTTC
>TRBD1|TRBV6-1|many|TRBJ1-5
CASKDSTGGYQPQHF
TGTGCCAGCAAGGATAGTACAGGGGGCTATCAGCCCCAGCATTTT
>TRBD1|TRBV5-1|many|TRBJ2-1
CASRDRDRISNEQFF
TGCGCCAGCAGGGACCGGGACAGGATTTCCAATGAGCAGTTCTTC
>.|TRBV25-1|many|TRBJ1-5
CASSGRDSGAQHF
TGTGCCAGCAGTGGCAGGGACTCGGGAGCCCAGCATTTT
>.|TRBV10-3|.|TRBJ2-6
CAIIEFRTASSGANVLTF
TGTGCCATCATCGAGTTTAGGACAGCCAGCTCTGGGGCCAACGTCCTGACTTTC
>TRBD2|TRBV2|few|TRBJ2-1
CASTARGGTGNEQFF
TGTGCCAGCACTGCACGCGGGGGGACTGGAAATGAGCAGTTCTTC
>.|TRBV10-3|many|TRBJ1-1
CAISEGMRTEAFF
TGTGCCATCAGTGAGGGGATGCGGACTGAAGCTTTCTTT
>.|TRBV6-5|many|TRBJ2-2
CASSSGSKSRAGELFF
TGTGCCAGCAGTTCAGGGAGTAAGAGCAGGGCCGGGGAGCTGTTTTTT
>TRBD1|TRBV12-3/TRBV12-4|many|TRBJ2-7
CASSDPDRGYDEQYF
TGTGCCAGCAGCGATCCCGACAGGGGGTATGACGAGCAGTACTTC